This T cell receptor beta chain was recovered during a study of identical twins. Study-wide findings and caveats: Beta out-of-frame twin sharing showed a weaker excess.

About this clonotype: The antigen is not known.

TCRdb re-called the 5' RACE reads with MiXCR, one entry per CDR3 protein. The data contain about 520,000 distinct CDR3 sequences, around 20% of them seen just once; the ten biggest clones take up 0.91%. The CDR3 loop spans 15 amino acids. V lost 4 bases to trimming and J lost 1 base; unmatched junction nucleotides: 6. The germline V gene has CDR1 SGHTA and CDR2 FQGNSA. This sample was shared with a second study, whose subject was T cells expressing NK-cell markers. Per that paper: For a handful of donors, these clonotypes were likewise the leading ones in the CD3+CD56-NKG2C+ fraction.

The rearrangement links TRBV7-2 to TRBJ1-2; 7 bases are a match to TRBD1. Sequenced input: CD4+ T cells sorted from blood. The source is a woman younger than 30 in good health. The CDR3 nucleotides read TGTGCCAGCAGCTCGACAGGGACTTTTAACTATGGCTACACCTTC. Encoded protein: CASSSTGTFNYGYTF.